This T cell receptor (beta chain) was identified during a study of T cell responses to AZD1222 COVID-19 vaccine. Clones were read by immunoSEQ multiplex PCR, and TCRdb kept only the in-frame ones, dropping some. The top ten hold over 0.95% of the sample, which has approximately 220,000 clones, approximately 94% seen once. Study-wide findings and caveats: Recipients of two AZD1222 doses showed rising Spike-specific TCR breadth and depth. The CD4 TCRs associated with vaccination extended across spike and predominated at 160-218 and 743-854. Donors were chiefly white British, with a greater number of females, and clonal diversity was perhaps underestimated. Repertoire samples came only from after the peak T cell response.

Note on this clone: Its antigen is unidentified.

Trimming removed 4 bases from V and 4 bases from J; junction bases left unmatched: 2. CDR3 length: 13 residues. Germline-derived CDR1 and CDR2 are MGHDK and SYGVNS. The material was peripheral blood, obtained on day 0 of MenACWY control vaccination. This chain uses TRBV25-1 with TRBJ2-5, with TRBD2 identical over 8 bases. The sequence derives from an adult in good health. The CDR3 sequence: CASSGSGGETQYF. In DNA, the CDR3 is TGTGCCAGCAGTGGGAGCGGGGGAGAGACCCAGTACTTC.